The source of this T cell receptor (beta chain) is a study of blood T cell repertoires in COVID-19. Study-level information: Acute and convalescent COVID-19 specimens originated in the United States, Italy and Spain. Sample material is recorded as cDNA or gDNA derived from T cells, B-cell-depleted T cells, or PBMCs.

Original data processing: By means of reference gene primer amplification, nucleated cell counts were estimated. Profiling relied on immunoSEQ multiplex PCR, and the TCRdb table lists in-frame clones only, not all of them. V, J and clone size were drawn from that table, and D and trimming were deduced from the DNA. This table has 45,000 or so clones, approximately 85% appearing once. The V segment lost 6 bases and the J segment 0 bases; nucleotides outside the gene matches: 2. Germline CDR1 and CDR2: SGHTA and FQGNSA. The CDR3 totals 14 residues. The chain uses TRBV7-2 and TRBJ2-3, with 8 positions matching TRBD1. The clonotype originates from a human donor in a cohort sampled during active COVID-19. The sample taken for sequencing was peripheral blood. CDR3 bases: TGTGCCAGCAGTCGGACAGGGAGCACAGATACGCAGTATTTT. This sequence encodes CASSRTGSTDTQYF.